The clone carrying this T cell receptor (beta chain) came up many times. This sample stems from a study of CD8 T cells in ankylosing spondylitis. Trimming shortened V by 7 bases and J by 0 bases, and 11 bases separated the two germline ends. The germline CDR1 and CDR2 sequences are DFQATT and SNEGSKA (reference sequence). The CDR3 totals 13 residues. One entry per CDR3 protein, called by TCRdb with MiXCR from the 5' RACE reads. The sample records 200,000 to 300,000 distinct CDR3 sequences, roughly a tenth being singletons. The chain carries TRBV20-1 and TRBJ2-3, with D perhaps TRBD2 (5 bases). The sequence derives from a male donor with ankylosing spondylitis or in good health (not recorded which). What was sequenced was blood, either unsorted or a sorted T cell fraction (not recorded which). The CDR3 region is CSVPAESTDTQYF. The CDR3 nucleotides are TGCAGTGTTCCAGCGGAGAGCACAGATACGCAGTATTTT.